These T cell receptor beta chains were read from a single sample in a study of PD-L1 blockade in urothelial cancer. TCRdb keeps only in-frame clones here, not all; method: immunoSEQ multiplex PCR. The data hold some 100,000 clones, with about nine tenths observed a single time. Here the sequenced sample was PBMCs, taken around atezolizumab (anti-PD-L1) treatment. The receptor set was obtained from a woman over 75 with urothelial cancer. Each CDR3 is given with its conserved first and last residue. The order of the fields is D gene, clone size, V gene, J gene, CDR3 protein, CDR3 DNA. A D gene is named only where the DNA matches it firmly. Rows give clone size only sometimes, using once, few, many, or a class for an expanded clone.

-,-,TRBV7-3,TRBJ2-7,CASSLNAGSTYEQYF,TGTGCCAGCAGCTTAAATGCGGGGTCAACCTACGAGCAGTACTTC
TRBD1,-,TRBV7-9,TRBJ2-6,CASSQGGLISGANVLTF,TGTGCCAGCAGCCAAGGGGGCCTGATCTCTGGGGCCAACGTCCTGACTTTC
TRBD1,once,TRBV28,TRBJ1-2,CASSSTGTGFDTF,TGTGCCAGCAGTTCAACCGGGACAGGGTTTGACACCTTC
-,once,TRBV5-1,TRBJ1-1,CASSLAGMNTEAFF,TGCGCCAGCAGCTTGGCCGGGATGAACACTGAAGCTTTCTTT
TRBD2,-,TRBV11-2,TRBJ2-7,CASSLAHTGGEQYF,TGTGCCAGCAGCTTAGCCCACACGGGGGGGGAGCAGTACTTC
TRBD1,-,TRBV7-9,TRBJ1-3,CAGQGHAGNTIYF,TGTGCCGGACAGGGTCATGCTGGAAACACCATATATTTT
-,-,TRBV18,TRBJ1-2,CASSSGASNYGYTF,TGTGCCAGCTCCTCTGGGGCGTCTAACTATGGCTACACCTTC
TRBD1,-,TRBV15,TRBJ2-2,CATSKHRGGSTGELFF,TGTGCCACCAGCAAACACAGGGGTGGAAGCACCGGGGAGCTGTTTTTT
TRBD1,-,TRBV7-8,TRBJ1-5,CASSLEGQGGQPQHF,TGTGCCAGCAGCTTAGAAGGACAGGGAGGACAGCCCCAGCATTTT
TRBD1,-,TRBV30,TRBJ1-1,CALWTGEAFF,TGTGCCCTTTGGACAGGGGAGGCTTTCTTT
TRBD1,-,TRBV7-2,TRBJ2-4,CASSSMWDRGPGNIQYF,TGTGCCAGCAGCTCCATGTGGGACAGGGGGCCTGGAAACATTCAGTACTTC
TRBD1,-,TRBV29-1,TRBJ1-4,CSVTHRGHDEKLFF,TGCAGCGTTACTCACAGGGGGCATGATGAAAAACTGTTTTTT
TRBD1,-,TRBV7-6,TRBJ2-3,CASSIRQGRNTDTQYF,TGTGCCAGCAGCATCCGACAGGGCCGGAACACAGATACGCAGTATTTT
TRBD2,-,TRBV18,TRBJ2-1,CASSSRGTSGTNEQFF,TGTGCCAGCTCATCCCGAGGGACTAGCGGGACGAATGAGCAGTTCTTC